The 25 T cell receptor beta chains given below trace back to one sample, sequenced in a study of cytomegalovirus exposure and HLA in healthy donors. PCR was performed using 60 Vbeta and 13 Jbeta primers. Sequenced by immunoSEQ multiplex PCR; TCRdb stores in-frame clones only, minus some. The sample totals 100,000 to 150,000 clones. Sequenced input: PBMCs. These receptors came from a woman in her thirties or forties in good health and CMV-seropositive.

The J gene is TRBJ1-1, the V gene TRBV5-6; 7 positions agree with TRBD1. Germline values: CDR1 SGHDT, CDR2 YYEEEE. This CDR3 spans 14 amino acids. With 0 bases clipped from V and 7 bases from J, the junction kept 6 bases outside the gene matches. The chain's CDR3 is CASSLAGTASEAFF. The CDR3 bases are TGTGCCAGCAGCTTGGCCGGGACAGCGAGTGAAGCTTTCTTT.

This chain joins TRBV28 and TRBJ1-2; D remains unclear. Germline V lookup: CDR1 MDHEN, CDR2 SYDVKM. The length of the CDR3 is 14 residues. Trimming stripped 8 bases from V and 8 bases from J, with 21 bases between. The CDR3 here is CASGPTAAAQGYTF. As DNA, the CDR3 is TGTGCCAGCGGTCCCACCGCGGCAGCCCAGGGCTACACCTTC.

The chain joins TRBV6-5 to TRBJ2-2; D not certain. Germline CDR1 reads MNHEY; CDR2 reads SVGAGI. CDR3 size: 16 residues. Trimming removed 1 base at V and 2 bases at J, with 11 bases between. This CDR3 reads CASSYFGLANTGELFF. The CDR3 region has the DNA TGTGCCAGCAGTTACTTCGGGTTAGCCAACACCGGGGAGCTGTTTTTT.

The chain combines TRBV2 with TRBJ1-2; 7 positions match TRBD1. The CDR3 has 15 residues. Trimming took 2 bases from V and 2 from J; bases not matched to a gene: 5. The V gene's germline CDR1 is SNHLY and CDR2 FYNNEI. The CDR3 is CASSELQTGNYGYTF. The DNA of the CDR3 is TGTGCCAGCAGTGAACTCCAGACAGGGAACTATGGCTACACCTTC. Using reference TRBV2 and TRBJ1-2 for the parts outside the CDR3, the full variable domain is EPEVTQTPSHQVTQMGQEVILRCVPISNHLYFYWYRQILGQKVEFLVSFYNNEISEKSEIFDDQFSVERPDGSNFTLKIRSTKLEDSAMYFCASSELQTGNYGYTFGSGTRLTVV.

With respect to this clone: The junction shows a germline mismatch at one end, possibly a read error. The V gene is TRBV5-1, the J gene TRBJ1-1; no clear D. Germline V gives CDR1 SGHRS, CDR2 YFSETQ. This CDR3 contains 14 residues. The CDR3 region has the DNA TGCGTCAGCAGCCCCCACGGAGGAAACACTGAAGCTTTCTTT. It specifies CVSSPHGGNTEAFF.

The chain is built from TRBV29-1 and TRBJ2-1; 12 bases match TRBD2. V lost 1 base and J lost 4; bases outside the gene matches: 5. Per germline, CDR1 SQVTM and CDR2 ANQGSEA. The CDR3 length is 16 residues. The CDR3: CSVEASGRARYNEQFF. The CDR3 DNA reads as TGCAGCGTTGAAGCTAGCGGGAGGGCCCGTTACAATGAGCAGTTCTTC.

V gene TRBV21-1 combines with J gene TRBJ1-2; the table names TRBD1, a call not compared with the DNA. TRBV21-1 is a documented pseudogene. CDR3 length: 11 residues. The CDR3 loop reads CAGARNYGYTF. CDR3 nucleotides: TGTGCCGGGGCTAGAAACTATGGCTACACCTTC.

The rearrangement joins TRBV29-1 to TRBJ2-2; 9 bases are shared with TRBD2. The CDR3 runs 16 residues. V was pared by 5 bases and J by 4 bases, with 11 bases of the junction left unmatched. Looked up from germline, CDR1 is SQVTM and CDR2 is ANQGSEA. As DNA, the CDR3 is TGCAGCGTTCAACCCGGAGCGGGAGGACTCACCGGGGAGCTGTTTTTT. It is translated as CSVQPGAGGLTGELFF.

The chain recombines TRBV6-6 with TRBJ2-2, with 7 positions matching TRBD2. V shed 0 bases and J 5 bases; nucleotides not matched to a gene: 3. The CDR3 is made up of 15 amino acids. Germline assignment: CDR1 MNHNY and CDR2 SVGAGI (reference sequence). The CDR3 spells CASSYSKGGTGELFF. CDR3 DNA sequence: TGTGCCAGCAGTTACTCGAAGGGAGGGACCGGGGAGCTGTTTTTT.

V and J are TRBV28 and TRBJ2-7; TRBD2 matches 8 bases. Germline assignment: CDR1 MDHEN and CDR2 SYDVKM. J gave up 6 bases and V 9 bases, and 16 bases lay outside the gene matches. The CDR3 spans 15 residues. Here the CDR3 DNA reads TGTGCCAGTCGAGGTGCGAAGCGGGAGATGGCCGAGCAGTACTTC. This gives the protein CASRGAKREMAEQYF.

The chain is built from TRBV6-5 and TRBJ1-6; D is uncertain. Germline-derived CDR1 and CDR2 are MNHEY and SVGAGI. V lost 2 bases and J 9 bases, leaving 5 bases between the germline ends. This CDR3 comprises 12 residues. The CDR3 sequence: CASSYPGSPLHF. The CDR3 DNA is TGTGCCAGCAGTTACCCAGGTTCACCCCTCCACTTT.

V usage is TRBV28 and J usage is TRBJ2-2; 9 bases fit TRBD1. The germline V gene encodes CDR1 MDHEN and CDR2 SYDVKM. Trimming cost V 6 bases and J 7 bases; bases outside gene matches: 6. The CDR3 spans 14 residues. This chain's CDR3 is CASRHRGRNGELFF. DNA for the CDR3: TGTGCCAGCAGGCACAGGGGGCGGAACGGGGAGCTGTTTTTT.

The rearrangement uses TRBV5-1 and TRBJ1-2; TRBD1 might be the D (6 bases). Germline values: CDR1 SGHRS, CDR2 YFSETQ. The CDR3 runs to 12 residues. Trimming removed 1 base from V and 6 bases from J, with 7 bases in between. CDR3 sequence: CASSLRTDGYTF. The CDR3 DNA reads TGCGCCAGCAGCTTGAGGACAGATGGCTACACCTTC.

The genes are TRBV2 and TRBJ1-2; 7 nucleotides line up with TRBD1. Per germline, CDR1 SNHLY and CDR2 FYNNEI. J gave up 3 bases and V 6 bases, and 10 bases lay outside the gene matches. CDR3 length: 15 amino acids. The CDR3 DNA sequence: TGTGCCAGCAGGGAAACCCGGGACAGCCACTATGGCTACACCTTC. This translates into CASRETRDSHYGYTF.

V gene TRBV18 combines with J gene TRBJ2-5; TRBD1 agrees at 8 bases. The germline gives CDR1 KGHSH, CDR2 LQKENI. V was pared by 4 bases and J by 3 bases, with 1 base of the junction left unmatched. The CDR3 runs 13 residues. CDR3 nucleotide sequence: TGTGCCAGCTCACAGGGACAGGAAGAGACCCAGTACTTC. Translating it yields CASSQGQEETQYF. The entire variable domain, with the rest obtained from reference TRBV18 and TRBJ2-5, is as follows: NAGVMQNPRHLVRRRGQEARLRCSPMKGHSHVYWYRQLPEEGLKFMVYLQKENIIDESGMPKERFSAEFPKEGPSILRIQQVVRGDSAAYFCASSQGQEETQYFGPGTRLLVL.

The chain has TRBV4-1 and TRBJ1-2; 9 bases line up with TRBD1. The germline gives CDR1 MGHRA, CDR2 YSYEKL. Trimming at V came to 3 bases and at J to 5 bases, leaving 4 bases not matched to a gene. The CDR3 runs to 14 residues. CDR3 DNA sequence: TGCGCCAGCAGCCAGGAGACAGGGGGGTATGGCTACACCTTC. Translation: CASSQETGGYGYTF.

This chain joins TRBV6-6 and TRBJ1-2, with 9 bases matching TRBD1. There are 15 residues in the CDR3. Germline loops: CDR1 MNHNY, CDR2 SVGAGI (reference sequence). The V gene end was trimmed by 2 bases and the J gene end by 4 bases; junction bases not matched to a gene: 5. This CDR3 reads CASSYSLTGGYGYTF. Written as DNA, the CDR3 is TGTGCCAGCAGTTACAGCCTGACAGGGGGCTATGGCTACACCTTC.

The gene calls are TRBV14 and TRBJ2-3; 8 bases fit TRBD1. Unmatched junction bases numbered 8, after V lost 3 bases and J lost 6 bases. Per the germline V gene, CDR1 is SGHDN and CDR2 is FVKESK. The CDR3 sequence is 15 residues long. CDR3 bases: TGTGCCAGCAGCCAGTTCTCAGGGGGCTTGGATACGCAGTATTTT. This encodes CASSQFSGGLDTQYF.

The chain links TRBV2 to TRBJ1-1; D ambiguous. The CDR3 is made up of 15 amino acids. Germline CDR1 and CDR2: SNHLY and FYNNEI. Trimming stripped 1 base from V and 1 base from J, with 10 bases between. CDR3 sequence: CASSEGGRANTEAFF. Here the CDR3 DNA reads TGTGCCAGCAGTGAAGGAGGGCGGGCGAACACTGAAGCTTTCTTT.

The chain combines TRBV4-1 with TRBJ2-5; 11 bases line up with TRBD2. Germline trimming cut 4 bases from V and 2 bases from J; bases unmatched to any gene: 6. The CDR3 loop spans 16 amino acids. The germline CDR1 and CDR2 sequences are MGHRA and YSYEKL. CDR3 DNA: TGCGCCAGCAGCCGAAAACTAGCGGGGGAACAAGAGACCCAGTACTTC. It encodes CASSRKLAGEQETQYF.

The chain uses TRBV27 and TRBJ1-2; the D is unclear. The V end was cut by 3 bases, the J end by 4 bases, with 9 bases between. The CDR3 sequence is 13 residues long. Germline lookup yields CDR1 MNHEY and CDR2 SMNVEV (reference sequence). CDR3 region: CASSFSRGYGYTF. CDR3 bases: TGTGCCAGCAGTTTTTCTCGGGGCTATGGCTACACCTTC.

The CDR3 loop is CASSTALTGGAYEQYF. CDR3 bases: TGTGCCAGTAGTACGGCGCTGACAGGGGGGGCCTACGAGCAGTACTTC. The rearrangement links TRBV19 to TRBJ2-7; 9 bases agree with TRBD1. V shed 4 bases and J 2 bases; nucleotides not matched to a gene: 9. Germline V gene sequence: CDR1 LNHDA, CDR2 SQIVND (reference sequence). This CDR3 has 16 amino acids.

The genes are TRBV7-9 and TRBJ2-7; D gene uncertain. V lost 3 bases and J lost 0, with 3 bases in between. There are 12 residues in the CDR3. From germline, CDR1 is SEHNR and CDR2 FQNEAQ (reference sequence). The CDR3 region is CASSLSSYEQYF. In nucleotides, the CDR3 is TGTGCCAGCAGCTTGAGCTCCTACGAGCAGTACTTC.

This chain uses TRBV5-1 with TRBJ2-1; 7 bases are shared with TRBD1. Trimming at V came to 0 bases and at J to 3 bases, leaving 6 bases not matched to a gene. Germline V lookup: CDR1 SGHRS, CDR2 YFSETQ. The length of the CDR3 is 16 residues. CDR3 bases: TGCGCCAGCAGCTTGGCTGGGACAGAGGGCTACAATGAGCAGTTCTTC. The encoded protein is CASSLAGTEGYNEQFF.

The rearrangement joins TRBV5-1 to TRBJ2-2, with D possibly matching TRBD1 (7 bases). The CDR3 contains 14 residues. The germline V gene encodes CDR1 SGHRS and CDR2 YFSETQ. Trimming cost V 2 bases and J 4 bases, with 9 bases left between them. CDR3 DNA sequence: TGCGCCAGCAGCTTCCAGGGGGGCACCGGGGAGCTGTTTTTT. Translated: CASSFQGGTGELFF.